Below, 28 T cell receptor beta chains from the same sample are listed, as sequenced in a study of human T cells and chemical hapten exposure. Unique molecular identifiers were attached to individual cDNA molecules during library preparation. TCRdb used MiXCR to reprocess the reads, holding one entry per CDR3 protein. The repertoire consists of roughly 530 distinct CDR3 sequences, with 96% occurring once and the leading ten covering approximately 8%. Researchers extracted total RNA from unfractionated whole blood. Sequencing was performed on whole blood. Every receptor here comes from a human donor who had alopecia or was a healthy volunteer (not recorded which). Some clones in this sample may be carry-over from other donors' samples. This table probably holds off-target reads from a library built for another chain.

The CDR3 DNA sequence: TGTGCCAGCAGCTTAGCTAACAGGGGCACCTACGAGCAGTACTTC. Translating it yields CASSLANRGTYEQYF. The gene calls are TRBV7-2 and TRBJ2-7, with 7 bases lining up with TRBD1. The V and J ends lost 0 bases and 2 bases, in that order; junction bases with no gene match: 4. Germline CDR1 is SGHTA and CDR2 is FQGNSA. This CDR3 spans 15 amino acids.

The CDR3 region is CAISDAGTGANVLTF. The CDR3 DNA is TGTGCCATCAGTGATGCAGGGACCGGGGCCAACGTCCTGACTTTC. This sequence joins TRBV10-3 and TRBJ2-6, with D possibly called TRBD1 or TRBD2 (5 bases each). Germline CDR1 is ENHRY and CDR2 is SYGVKD. V lost 3 bases and J lost 4, with 10 bases in between. There are 15 residues in the CDR3.

Turning to this clonotype: No conserved phenylalanine or tryptophan ends this CDR3, so it is likely a read error. The DNA is omitted, as the CDR3 cannot be located on it reliably, and the CDR3 follows TCRdb's listing. J is TRBJ1-1 and V is TRBV6-5. Germline V gene sequence: CDR1 MNHEY, CDR2 SVGAGI. The CDR3 numbers 9 amino acids, ends counted. The CDR3 loop is CASSYPSRG.

V and J are TRBV6-6 and TRBJ1-5; D gene ambiguous. CDR1 and CDR2 from the germline V gene are MNHNY and SVGAGI (reference sequence). There are 18 residues in the CDR3. The germline V and J ends were trimmed by 4 bases and 0 bases, with 19 bases remaining between them. The CDR3 loop is CASSWVLNDRDSNQPQHF. The CDR3 DNA is TGTGCCAGCAGTTGGGTGCTTAATGACCGTGATAGCAATCAGCCCCAGCATTTT.

The count of this clonotype is one. J is TRBJ2-3 and V is TRBV24-1; D is unclear. This CDR3 has 15 residues. With 1 base removed from V and 6 bases from J, the gap between germline ends came to 13 bases. CDR1 and CDR2 from the germline V gene are KGHDR and SFDVKD. CDR3 nucleotide sequence: TGTGCCACCAGTGATTTATATGACGTACTGGATACGCAGTATTTT. It translates to CATSDLYDVLDTQYF.

The table lists this clonotype with a count of one. The genes are TRBV14 and TRBJ2-7, with 9 bases fitting TRBD2. With V trimmed by 4 bases and J by 3 bases, 13 bases remained unmatched. Germline assignment: CDR1 SGHDN and CDR2 FVKESK. The CDR3 loop spans 17 amino acids. As DNA, the CDR3 is TGTGCCAGCAGCCTTAGGGGCGGGAGGGCCTCCGGCTACGAGCAGTACTTC. Protein product: CASSLRGGRASGYEQYF.

The V and J genes are TRBV29-1 and TRBJ2-1, with D perhaps given as TRBD1 or TRBD2 (5 bases each). The length of the CDR3 is 14 residues. Germline assignment: CDR1 SQVTM and CDR2 ANQGSEA. V shed 6 bases and J shed 5 bases, with 17 bases lying between them. The CDR3 DNA sequence: TGCAGCGTCGGGAAGCGGACACCTAACAATGAGCAGTTCTTC. Amino acids: CSVGKRTPNNEQFF.

The chain carries TRBV7-9 and TRBJ1-2, with 7 bases matching TRBD1. This CDR3 comprises 14 residues. Germline V gene sequence: CDR1 SEHNR, CDR2 FQNEAQ (reference sequence). V gave up 2 bases and J gave up 8 bases; unmatched junction bases: 8. The CDR3 DNA reads TGTGCCAGCAGCTTAAGACAGGGTTCGAACGGCTACACCTTC. Protein sequence: CASSLRQGSNGYTF. Together with reference TRBV7-9 and TRBJ1-2, the CDR3 gives the full variable domain: DTGVSQNPRHKITKRGQNVTFRCDPISEHNRLYWYRQTLGQGPEFLTYFQNEAQLEKSRLLSDRFSAERPKGSFSTLEIQRTEQGDSAMYLCASSLRQGSNGYTFGSGTRLTVV.

The chain couples TRBV3-1 to TRBJ2-1; 13 bases are shared with TRBD2. The J segment lost 5 bases and the V segment lost 1 base, leaving 5 bases of the junction unmatched. The CDR3 has 17 amino acids. CDR1 and CDR2 from the germline V gene are LGHDT and YNNKEL (reference sequence). In nucleotides, the CDR3 is TGTGCCAGCAGCCAAGGGACTAGCGGGAGCCGGGACAATGAGCAGTTCTTC. Translated: CASSQGTSGSRDNEQFF.

V and J are TRBV19 and TRBJ2-5; D gene unclear. Germline assignment: CDR1 LNHDA and CDR2 SQIVND (reference sequence). Trimming cost V 5 bases and J 1 base, with 17 bases left between them. This CDR3 is 16 amino acids long. Here the CDR3 DNA reads TGTGCCAGTAGTCCACTCGGAACGAACGGCCAAGAGACCCAGTACTTC. Translating gives CASSPLGTNGQETQYF.

The V call is TRBV11-1, the J call TRBJ2-3, with D unresolved. Germline CDR1 SGHAT, CDR2 FQDESV (reference sequence). V lost 2 bases to trimming and J lost 1 base, with 13 bases between them. The CDR3 extends over 16 amino acids. CDR3 sequence: CASSLIEQKRTDTQYF. The DNA for the CDR3 is TGTGCCAGCAGCTTAATCGAGCAGAAGCGCACAGATACGCAGTATTTT.

For this clonotype: The junction does not match germline at one end; this may be a read error. The chain recombines TRBV2 with TRBJ2-7, with D perhaps matching TRBD1 or TRBD2 (5 bases each). The CDR3 extends over 10 amino acids. Germline lookup yields CDR1 SNHLY and CDR2 FYNNEI. CDR3 coding DNA: TGTGCCAGCGGGGACGGGCTCCCCTTCTTC. Its protein product is CASGDGLPFF.

In regard to this clonotype: A read error may account for a junction end that differs from germline. The chain uses TRBV2 and TRBJ2-7, with D unclear. The CDR3 contains 11 residues. Germline CDR1 and CDR2: SNHLY and FYNNEI. The CDR3: CASSEWSSRRF. DNA of the CDR3: TGTGCCAGCAGTGAATGGTCCAGCAGAAGATTC.

V usage is TRBV29-1 and J usage is TRBJ2-7, with a weak D call TRBD2 (5 bases). This CDR3 spans 12 amino acids. Germline V CDR1 and CDR2: SQVTM, ANQGSEA. The V end was cut by 4 bases, the J end by 7 bases, with 14 bases between. The CDR3 region is CSVVAPGREQYF. The CDR3 bases are TGCAGCGTTGTCGCCCCGGGGAGAGAGCAGTACTTC.

The chain uses TRBV6-8 and TRBJ2-7, with 7 bases identical to TRBD1. CDR3 size: 14 residues. Trimming cost V 6 bases and J 3 bases; bases outside gene matches: 8. Germline CDR1 MNHGY, CDR2 SAAAGT. CDR3 DNA sequence: TGTGCCAGCAGAAAAACGACAGGGTACTACGAGCAGTACTTC. Its protein product is CASRKTTGYYEQYF.

Here the CDR3 DNA reads TGTGCCAGCACCCCCGGGACCGCGGTCGTCGAGCAGTACTTC. Amino acids: CASTPGTAVVEQYF. The rearrangement uses TRBV28 and TRBJ2-7; the D call may be TRBD1 or TRBD2 (5 bases each). Germline assignment: CDR1 MDHEN and CDR2 SYDVKM. V lost 7 bases and J lost 6, with 19 bases in between. CDR3 length: 14 residues.

This rearrangement joins TRBV18 to TRBJ2-7; D may correspond to TRBD1 or TRBD2 (5 bases each). Per the germline V gene, CDR1 is KGHSH and CDR2 is LQKENI. This CDR3 region has 15 residues. Trimming cost V 3 bases and J 0 bases, with 12 bases left between them. The CDR3 protein is CASSPRDGSSYEQYF. CDR3 nucleotide sequence: TGTGCCAGCTCACCCAGGGATGGGAGCTCCTACGAGCAGTACTTC. Variable domain in full (rest from reference TRBV18 and TRBJ2-7): NAGVMQNPRHLVRRRGQEARLRCSPMKGHSHVYWYRQLPEEGLKFMVYLQKENIIDESGMPKERFSAEFPKEGPSILRIQQVVRGDSAAYFCASSPRDGSSYEQYFGPGTRLTVT.

J is TRBJ1-2 and V is TRBV10-1; D gene ambiguous. The V gene lost 2 bases and the J gene lost 8 bases, with 12 bases spanning the gap. Germline V gives CDR1 WNHNN, CDR2 SYGVQD (reference sequence). The length of the CDR3 is 13 residues. Written as DNA, the CDR3 is TGCGCCAGCAGTGAGGAGCCCTCCGCGGGCTACACCTTC. Its translation: CASSEEPSAGYTF.

The DNA for the CDR3 is TGTGCCAGCACCTATAGCGGAGCTTACGAGCAGTACTTC. Translating it yields CASTYSGAYEQYF. The chain links TRBV6-2 or TRBV6-3 to TRBJ2-7, with D maybe TRBD2 (6 bases). Germline V gives CDR1 MNHEY, CDR2 SVGEGT. Deletions cut 7 bases from V and 4 bases from J, with 14 bases between. The CDR3 extends over 13 amino acids.

The chain employs TRBV15 and TRBJ2-7; D is uncertain. Germline V gene sequence: CDR1 LNHNV, CDR2 YYDKDF (reference sequence). This CDR3 has 18 amino acids. V was cut by 0 bases and J by 6 bases, with 24 bases left in between. In nucleotides, the CDR3 is TGTGCCACCAGCAGAGATCAGGTCCGGCCGACCGTCCTCAGCGAGCAGTACTTC. Encoded protein: CATSRDQVRPTVLSEQYF.

The chain links TRBV27 to TRBJ1-6; a possible D gene is TRBD1 (5 bases). From germline, CDR1 is MNHEY and CDR2 SMNVEV (reference sequence). This CDR3 has 13 amino acids. Deletions cut 10 bases from V and 9 bases from J, with 16 bases between. The CDR3 loop is CATRDFSVSPLHF. CDR3 coding DNA: TGTGCCACCCGGGACTTCTCCGTTTCACCCCTCCACTTT.

The rearrangement uses TRBV6-4 and TRBJ2-1; 9 bases match TRBD2. Germline V gene lookup returns CDR1 MRHNA and CDR2 SNTAGT. CDR3 length equals 19 residues. V was pared by 2 bases and J by 6 bases, with 17 bases of the junction left unmatched. Here the CDR3 reads CASSDRLIAGVGLGNEQFF. As DNA, the CDR3 is TGTGCCAGCAGTGACCGATTAATAGCGGGAGTAGGTCTCGGCAATGAGCAGTTCTTC.

The chain is built from TRBV20-1 and TRBJ2-1; possible D gene TRBD2, 6 bases. V was shortened by 3 bases and J by 6 bases, with 18 bases between the two germline ends. Germline values: CDR1 DFQATT, CDR2 SNEGSKA (reference sequence). CDR3 length: 15 residues. The CDR3 loop reads CSASPPGGNGNEQFF. The CDR3 nucleotides are TGCAGTGCTAGCCCCCCCGGCGGGAATGGCAATGAGCAGTTCTTC.

The chain carries TRBV28 and TRBJ2-7, with 8 nucleotides matching TRBD2. Germline V lookup: CDR1 MDHEN, CDR2 SYDVKM. There are 16 residues in the CDR3. V trimming: 6 bases; J trimming: 9 bases; junction bases outside the gene matches: 19. The chain's CDR3 is CASSPHSGGGDTGQYF. The CDR3 DNA sequence: TGTGCCAGCAGCCCTCATTCGGGGGGGGGCGATACGGGGCAGTACTTC. The whole variable domain, remainder taken from reference TRBV28 and TRBJ2-7, is DVKVTQSSRYLVKRTGEKVFLECVQDMDHENMFWYRQDPGLGLRLIYFSYDVKMKEKGDIPEGYSVSREKKERFSLILESASTNQTSMYLCASSPHSGGGDTGQYFGPGTRLTVT.

This chain connects TRBV20-1 to TRBJ2-2, with 10 bases that match TRBD2. The CDR3 has 15 residues. After removal of 0 bases from V and 7 bases from J, the junction contained 5 bases not matched to a gene. The germline V gene encodes CDR1 DFQATT and CDR2 SNEGSKA (reference sequence). The CDR3 loop reads CSARDLAGVNGELFF. CDR3 coding DNA: TGCAGTGCTAGAGATCTAGCGGGAGTCAACGGGGAGCTGTTTTTT.

The chain combines TRBV7-8 with TRBJ2-2, with D hard to call. The CDR3 is 13 residues long. V was cut by 5 bases and J by 7 bases, with 11 bases left in between. The germline CDR1 and CDR2 sequences are SGHVS and FQNEAQ. CDR3 loop: CASSRTASGELFF. The CDR3 DNA follows: TGTGCCAGCAGCCGGACGGCTAGCGGGGAGCTGTTTTTT.

This chain joins TRBV6-6 and TRBJ2-7; D may correspond to TRBD1 or TRBD2 (5 bases each). V lost 5 bases, J lost 8 bases, and 10 bases lay in between. The CDR3 is 11 residues long. Germline lookup yields CDR1 MNHNY and CDR2 SVGAGI (reference sequence). This CDR3 is CASSPGAKQYF. CDR3 sequence (DNA): TGTGCCAGCAGTCCCGGGGCGAAGCAGTACTTC.

This sequence joins TRBV19 and TRBJ2-2, with a tentative D call TRBD1 (5 bases). CDR1 is LNHDA, CDR2 SQIVND, per germline (reference sequence). The CDR3 contains 14 residues. V was cut by 3 bases and J by 2 bases, with 7 bases left in between. This chain's CDR3 is CASSIRGNTGELFF. The DNA of the CDR3 is TGTGCCAGTAGTATTAGGGGTAACACCGGGGAGCTGTTTTTT. Using reference TRBV19 and TRBJ2-2 for the parts outside the CDR3, the full variable domain is DGGITQSPKYLFRKEGQNVTLSCEQNLNHDAMYWYRQDPGQGLRLIYYSQIVNDFQKGDIAEGYSVSREKKESFPLTVTSAQKNPTAFYLCASSIRGNTGELFFGEGSRLTVL.